A single sample gave rise to the 9 T cell receptor beta chains below, sequenced in a study of CD8 T cells in Susac syndrome (dated by TCRdb to between 2018 and 2021). The library was obtained by the immunoSEQ multiplex PCR assay. RNA was extracted with the RNeasy kit and roughly 0.5 to 1 ug was reverse transcribed using random hexamers. The public sequencing data were trimmed at Q25 with fastp and processed into clonotypes with MiXCR by TCRdb, which kept only in-frame beta chains. When rows share a CDR3 protein, they turn into one entry using the most common DNA and genes. Recorded for this sample are roughly 200,000 distinct CDR3 sequences; about 94% of them occurred a single time. Approximately 0.09% of the sample rests with the top ten. The sequencing sample was made of CD4+ T cells from PBMCs. These receptors were obtained from a human donor with multiple sclerosis.

The genes are TRBV7-9 and TRBJ1-6, with a possible D match to TRBD1 (5 bases). The length of the CDR3 is 19 residues. Looked up from germline, CDR1 is SEHNR and CDR2 is FQNEAQ (reference sequence). Trimming took off 5 bases at V and 0 bases at J, with 20 bases between the two ends. CDR3 bases: TGTGCCAGCAGCGCATCCGGGACGGCGGGAAGCTCCTATAATTCACCCCTCCACTTT. Encoded protein: CASSASGTAGSSYNSPLHF.

The CDR3 protein is CASSAVGGPSYEQYF. CDR3 nucleotide sequence: TGTGCCAGCAGCGCCGTCGGGGGGCCTTCCTACGAGCAGTACTTC. The chain joins TRBV9 to TRBJ2-7; weak D call: TRBD2 (7 bases). CDR3 length: 15 amino acids. The ends were cut back, 3 bases at V and 1 base at J, with 14 bases in the middle. Germline V gives CDR1 SGDLS, CDR2 YYNGEE.

The chain joins TRBV30 to TRBJ2-7; tentatively, D is TRBD1 (6 bases). The CDR3 is 14 amino acids. The V end was cut by 0 bases, the J end by 7 bases, with 16 bases between. CDR1 is GTSNPN and CDR2 is SVGIG in the germline V gene (reference sequence). The CDR3 region has the DNA TGTGCCTGGAGTGTACGTCGGACAGCCTTTGAGCAGTACTTC. It codes for CAWSVRRTAFEQYF.

V usage is TRBV5-1 and J usage is TRBJ2-2; 7 bases agree with TRBD1. V lost 1 base to trimming and J lost 7 bases; unmatched junction nucleotides: 7. The CDR3 spans 15 residues. Germline loops: CDR1 SGHRS, CDR2 YFSETQ. CDR3 sequence reads: CASSLKGGSFGELFF. The CDR3 nucleotides read TGCGCCAGCAGCTTGAAAGGGGGCAGCTTCGGGGAGCTGTTTTTT.

The gene calls are TRBV3-1 and TRBJ2-1; tentative D call: TRBD1 (6 bases). This CDR3 contains 17 residues. Germline V gene sequence: CDR1 LGHDT, CDR2 YNNKEL (reference sequence). The V end was cut by 4 bases, the J end by 5 bases, with 21 bases between. CDR3 loop: CASSPGYGARGDNEQFF. CDR3 DNA sequence: TGTGCCAGCAGCCCAGGGTATGGGGCCAGGGGAGACAATGAGCAGTTCTTC.

The V gene is TRBV20-1, the J gene TRBJ1-1; D unresolved. The CDR3 loop spans 13 amino acids. V gave up 3 bases and J gave up 0 bases, with 8 bases separating them. Germline V gives CDR1 DFQATT, CDR2 SNEGSKA (reference sequence). The CDR3 is CSARADMNTEAFF. The CDR3 bases are TGCAGTGCTAGGGCAGACATGAACACTGAAGCTTTCTTT.

As DNA, the CDR3 is TGTGCCAGCAGCCCTCGCCTCCGGCCGGACATTCAGTACTTC. Translating it yields CASSPRLRPDIQYF. This chain joins TRBV9 and TRBJ2-4; no clear D gene. The CDR3 runs to 14 residues. Trimming removed 4 bases from V and 8 bases from J, with 16 bases in between. Germline V gene sequence: CDR1 SGDLS, CDR2 YYNGEE.

The chain is built from TRBV29-1 and TRBJ2-5, with TRBD1 matching over 7 bases. This CDR3 region has 13 residues. Germline V gene data show CDR1 as SQVTM and CDR2 as ANQGSEA. Trimming cost V 4 bases and J 5 bases; bases outside gene matches: 7. In DNA form, the CDR3 reads TGCAGCGTTGTGGGACAGTCGGCGGAGACCCAGTACTTC. Residues: CSVVGQSAETQYF. Combining the CDR3 with reference TRBV29-1 and TRBJ2-5 gives the whole variable domain SAVISQKPSRDICQRGTSLTIQCQVDSQVTMMFWYRQQPGQSLTLIATANQGSEATYESGFVIDKFPISRPNLTFSTLTVSNMSPEDSSIYLCSVVGQSAETQYFGPGTRLLVL.

This chain links TRBV24-1 with TRBJ2-1, with TRBD1 identical over 10 bases. V shed 7 bases, J shed 1 base, and the junction held 6 bases outside the gene matches. This CDR3 is 16 amino acids long. Germline assignment: CDR1 KGHDR and CDR2 SFDVKD. In DNA form, the CDR3 reads TGTGCCACCAGGGACTCGGGACAGGGGTCCTACAATGAGCAGTTCTTC. Protein: CATRDSGQGSYNEQFF.